Presented here are 20 T cell receptor beta chains from one specimen sequenced in a study of vaccination effects on CD4 cells after COVID-19. Measured with immunoSEQ multiplex PCR; TCRdb has only the in-frame clones, and not every one. The sample contains around 62,000 clones, around 69% of which appear only once. No antigen is known for these receptors. The authors isolated CD4+ T cells after around nine days of culture. All participants had two doses of either the BNT162b2 or mRNA-1273 vaccine. The sequenced sample was CD4+ T cells from PBMCs cultured without peptide, obtained after COVID-19 vaccination. The origin of the receptors is a human donor who received a COVID-19 vaccine.

This chain links TRBV11-3 with TRBJ2-1; D possibly corresponds to TRBD1 (5 bases). The V end was cut by 1 base, the J end by 7 bases, with 17 bases between. The CDR3 contains 16 residues. Germline CDR1 and CDR2: SGHNT and YENEEA. The CDR3 DNA follows: TGTGCCAGCAGCTTAGGGGGTAGGACACACACGAATGAGCAGTTCTTC. This gives the protein CASSLGGRTHTNEQFF. The full variable domain, in which reference TRBV11-3 and TRBJ2-1 provide the parts outside the CDR3, is EAGVVQSPRYKIIEKKQPVAFWCNPISGHNTLYWYLQNLGQGPELLIRYENEEAVDDSQLPKDRFSAERLKGVDSTLKIQPAELGDSAVYLCASSLGGRTHTNEQFFGPGTRLTVL.

This sequence joins TRBV5-1 and TRBJ2-1; D gene ambiguous. The CDR3 sequence is 14 residues long. Trimming cost V 0 bases and J 4 bases, with 8 bases left between them. CDR1 is SGHRS and CDR2 is YFSETQ in the germline V gene. Here the CDR3 reads CASSLVQQYNEQFF. For the CDR3, the DNA is TGCGCCAGCAGCTTGGTCCAACAATACAATGAGCAGTTCTTC.

This clone was seen a few times. V and J are TRBV7-2 and TRBJ2-2, with 7 positions matching TRBD2. Germline V gene lookup returns CDR1 SGHTA and CDR2 FQGNSA. The CDR3 is 15 residues long. V dropped 2 bases and J dropped 4; count of bases not matched to a gene: 4. The CDR3 spells CASSLQGGTTGELFF. The CDR3 DNA reads as TGTGCCAGCAGCTTACAGGGAGGGACCACCGGGGAGCTGTTTTTT.

The chain links TRBV5-8 to TRBJ2-6; D is unresolved. The CDR3 length is 15 residues. With 2 bases removed from V and 0 bases from J, the gap between germline ends came to 6 bases. CDR1 and CDR2 (germline): SGHTS, YDEGEE. The CDR3 spells CASSFGNSGANVLTF. Written as DNA, the CDR3 is TGTGCCAGCAGCTTTGGGAACTCTGGGGCCAACGTCCTGACTTTC.

The chain combines TRBV4-2 with TRBJ2-5, with 7 bases lining up with TRBD2. J gave up 1 base and V 4 bases, and 0 bases lay outside the gene matches. CDR3 length: 13 amino acids. The germline V gene encodes CDR1 LGHNA and CDR2 YNFKEQ. This CDR3 reads CASSRGGQETQYF. DNA for the CDR3: TGTGCCAGCAGCCGGGGGGGCCAAGAGACCCAGTACTTC.

This clone was seen more than once but under ten times. This chain uses TRBV7-9 with TRBJ1-6; 9 nucleotides align to TRBD1. V trimming: 4 bases; J trimming: 9 bases; junction bases outside the gene matches: 10. Germline CDR1 reads SEHNR; CDR2 reads FQNEAQ (reference sequence). CDR3 length equals 16 residues. The CDR3 sequence is CASSSTAGTGFSPLHF. The DNA of the CDR3 is TGTGCCAGCAGCTCAACCGCCGGGACAGGGTTTTCACCCCTCCACTTT.

This chain links TRBV7-9 with TRBJ1-1; D remains unclear. The V end was cut by 11 bases, the J end by 4 bases, with 20 bases between. This CDR3 has 14 amino acids. Germline V gene sequence: CDR1 SEHNR, CDR2 FQNEAQ (reference sequence). CDR3 DNA sequence: TGTGCCGCGACGGGCATGGTGGCTGGCACTGAAGCTTTCTTT. This sequence encodes CAATGMVAGTEAFF.

The V call is TRBV6-5, the J call TRBJ1-6; the D is unclear. Trimming shortened V by 0 bases and J by 14 bases, and 14 bases separated the two germline ends. The germline V gene has CDR1 MNHEY and CDR2 SVGAGI. The CDR3 is 14 residues long. CDR3 bases: TGTGCCAGCAGTTACTCGAGGCAGCGGGAGGCCCTCCACTTT. As protein: CASSYSRQREALHF.

The chain uses TRBV5-4 and TRBJ1-5; weak D call: TRBD1 (6 bases). The CDR3 is 14 amino acids. Germline values: CDR1 SGHNT, CDR2 YYREEE (reference sequence). V shed 0 bases and J shed 3 bases, with 7 bases lying between them. The CDR3 spells CASSLAGDNQPQHF. The DNA for the CDR3 is TGTGCCAGCAGCTTGGCAGGGGACAATCAGCCCCAGCATTTT.

The gene calls are TRBV18 and TRBJ1-1; 9 nucleotides line up with TRBD1. The V gene's germline CDR1 is KGHSH and CDR2 LQKENI. V shed 3 bases, J shed 4 bases, and the junction held 3 bases outside the gene matches. The CDR3 spans 14 residues. CDR3 sequence: CASSPGQGFTEAFF. CDR3 in DNA: TGTGCCAGCTCACCGGGACAGGGTTTCACTGAAGCTTTCTTT.

V gene TRBV6-6 combines with J gene TRBJ2-3; D might be TRBD1 (6 bases). V lost 5 bases to trimming and J lost 5 bases, with 23 bases between them. CDR1 MNHNY and CDR2 SVGAGI come from the germline V gene (reference sequence). The CDR3 extends over 17 amino acids. The DNA for the CDR3 is TGTGCCAGCAGTCCGACCGCGGGCAGGGGTCGAGGAGATACGCAGTATTTT. Its protein is CASSPTAGRGRGDTQYF.

The J gene is TRBJ1-4, the V gene TRBV5-4; perhaps TRBD1 as D (5 bases). Germline CDR1 reads SGHNT; CDR2 reads YYREEE (reference sequence). V was trimmed by 1 base and J by 4 bases, leaving 11 bases between them. The CDR3 contains 15 residues. The CDR3 DNA sequence: TGTGCCAGCAGCTTGAAGGCAGGGAATAATGAAAAACTGTTTTTT. It codes for CASSLKAGNNEKLFF.

The chain joins TRBV30 to TRBJ1-3, with a weak D call TRBD1 (6 bases). The ends were cut back, 2 bases at V and 2 bases at J, with 10 bases in the middle. Looked up from germline, CDR1 is GTSNPN and CDR2 is SVGIG (reference sequence). This CDR3 region has 14 residues. CDR3 residues: CAWSRDIPGNTIYF. The CDR3 nucleotides read TGTGCCTGGAGTAGGGACATCCCTGGAAACACCATATATTTT.

The chain carries TRBV19 and TRBJ2-3; tentatively, D is TRBD2 (6 bases). V was clipped by 5 bases and J by 0 bases, with 12 bases between them. Germline V gene data show CDR1 as LNHDA and CDR2 as SQIVND (reference sequence). CDR3 length: 15 amino acids. CDR3 DNA sequence: TGTGCCAGTAGTCCGCGCGGGGCTAGCACAGATACGCAGTATTTT. This translates into CASSPRGASTDTQYF.

This clone occurred once. The V call is TRBV15, the J call TRBJ2-4; tentatively, D is TRBD1 (6 bases). CDR3 length: 17 residues. V was clipped by 2 bases and J by 5 bases, with 19 bases between them. The germline V gene has CDR1 LNHNV and CDR2 YYDKDF (reference sequence). DNA of the CDR3: TGTGCCACCAGCAGACCTAGAGGAACAGGGACCCAAAACATTCAGTACTTC. Residues: CATSRPRGTGTQNIQYF.

V usage is TRBV6-4 and J usage is TRBJ2-6; D perhaps matches TRBD1 (6 bases). This CDR3 is 15 amino acids long. V was pared by 2 bases and J by 1 base, with 6 bases between. Germline V gene sequence: CDR1 MRHNA, CDR2 SNTAGT. CDR3 sequence (DNA): TGTGCCAGCAGTGACACAGGGTCTGGGGCCAACGTCCTGACTTTC. It specifies CASSDTGSGANVLTF.

The chain links TRBV3-1 (or the pseudogene TRBV3-2) to TRBJ1-2, with no clear D. CDR1 and CDR2 (germline): LGHDT, YNNKEL (reference sequence). V gave up 0 bases and J gave up 8 bases, with 19 bases separating them. This CDR3 has 16 amino acids. The CDR3 loop reads CASSQDGPDWAVGYTF. The CDR3 DNA follows: TGTGCCAGCAGCCAAGATGGGCCGGATTGGGCGGTAGGCTACACCTTC.

In DNA form, the CDR3 reads TGTGCCAGCAGTCCCGGGGGGCTTAATAGCAATCAGCCCCAGCATTTT. It is translated as CASSPGGLNSNQPQHF. The chain employs TRBV28 and TRBJ1-5, with D tentatively TRBD1 (6 bases). There are 16 residues in the CDR3. Trimming left V 5 bases short and J 0 bases short, with 14 bases between. Germline V gene data show CDR1 as MDHEN and CDR2 as SYDVKM.

This chain connects TRBV6-5 to TRBJ1-6; TRBD1 matches at 7 bases. The V segment lost 4 bases and the J segment 8 bases; nucleotides outside the gene matches: 5. The CDR3 is made up of 14 amino acids. Germline values: CDR1 MNHEY, CDR2 SVGAGI. CDR3 bases: TGTGCCAGCAGTTCGGGACAGTTTTATTCACCCCTCCACTTT. Residues: CASSSGQFYSPLHF.

J is TRBJ2-7 and V is TRBV10-2; D call uncertain. This CDR3 region has 13 residues. V shed 6 bases and J shed 1 base, with 10 bases lying between them. The germline CDR1 and CDR2 sequences are WSHSY and SAAADI. The CDR3 here is CASRGGSSYEQYV. In DNA form, the CDR3 reads TGCGCCAGCAGGGGCGGTTCATCCTACGAGCAGTACGTC.